This T cell receptor beta chain emerged from a study of OX40 agonist ivuxolimab in advanced cancers. Clones were sequenced by immunoSEQ multiplex PCR, and TCRdb holds only the in-frame ones, with some missing. Among nearly 70,000 clones, 70% to 90% were seen once, and the ten largest hold roughly 8.2%. Prior autoimmune disease or systemic immunosuppression barred patients. Sequencing was performed on CD4+ or CD8+ T cells sorted from blood, taken in a trial of the OX40 agonist ivuxolimab. The receptor comes from an adult with an advanced solid tumor such as melanoma, head and neck, liver or kidney cancer.

CDR3 protein: CASGDTVGHGYTF. The CDR3 DNA reads as TGTGCCAGCGGCGACACAGTCGGGCATGGCTACACCTTC. The gene calls are TRBV5-5 and TRBJ1-2, with D uncertain. Trimming shortened V by 7 bases and J by 6 bases, and 16 bases separated the two germline ends. CDR1 and CDR2 from the germline V gene are SGHKS and YYEKEE (reference sequence). This CDR3 comprises 13 residues.